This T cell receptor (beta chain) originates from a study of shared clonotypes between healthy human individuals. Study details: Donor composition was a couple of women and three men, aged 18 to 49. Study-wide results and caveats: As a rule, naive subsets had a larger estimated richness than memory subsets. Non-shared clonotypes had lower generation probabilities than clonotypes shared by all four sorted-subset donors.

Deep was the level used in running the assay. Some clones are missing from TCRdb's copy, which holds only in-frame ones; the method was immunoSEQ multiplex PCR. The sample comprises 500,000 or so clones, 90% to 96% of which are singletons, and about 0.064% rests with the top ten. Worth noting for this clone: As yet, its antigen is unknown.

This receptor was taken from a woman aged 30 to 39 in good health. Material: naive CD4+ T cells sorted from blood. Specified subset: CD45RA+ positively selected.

This CDR3 is CASSQHTRGTSGATDTQYF. CDR3 coding DNA: TGCGCCAGCAGCCAACACACAAGAGGGACTAGCGGAGCCACAGATACGCAGTATTTT. This sequence joins TRBV4-1 and TRBJ2-3; 11 bases line up with TRBD2. There are 19 residues in the CDR3. CDR1 is MGHRA, CDR2 YSYEKL, per germline. The ends lost 2 bases at V and 2 bases at J; junction bases unmatched: 12.